The present entry profiles one TCR beta chain with its context. Which antigen it targets is not known. Nothing much larger sits one base from this clone, and base qualities are not available. The label giving this sample's time point can be read as: less than five weeks on oral tofacitinib. The treatment or condition label for this specimen denotes: oral pan-JAK inhibitor, 5-10 mg twice daily. Lesional scalp punch biopsies and peripheral blood were obtained from alopecia areata patients. PBMCs were separated by density centrifugation and stained for CD3, CD4 and CD8, after which CD4+ and CD8+ T cells were sorted on a FACSAria. The sample belongs to a study of CD8+ T cells in alopecia areata (dated by TCRdb to between 2018 and 2020). In the study overall: Treated patients were enrolled in an open-label pilot trial of oral tofacitinib at 5 to 10 mg twice daily for moderate-to-severe alopecia areata. Tofacitinib was given for 6 to 18 months, followed by 6 months of follow-up off drug to assess delayed response and recurrence. The SALT score, which quantifies the percentage of affected scalp surface area, was used to measure disease severity in treated patients. To study T cell clonal expansion in alopecia areata, the researchers applied high-throughput TCRbeta sequencing to both the C3H/HeJ mouse model and human patients. In humans, TCRbeta sequencing was performed on scalp tissue and on sorted CD4+ and CD8+ peripheral blood T cells from healthy controls and from patients with patchy or totalis/universalis alopecia areata. Biopsies were taken from tofacitinib-treated patients at baseline and again at 4 and 24 weeks into treatment, and several of those patients also had a later scalp biopsy. Clonality in the scalp was compared among normal scalp (n=4), patchy alopecia areata scalp (n=8), and alopecia totalis/universalis scalp (n=8). RNA came from the PAXgene miRNA kit for fixed scalp, the miRNeasy kit for PBMCs, and the RNeasy kit for mouse skin. Amplification of TCRbeta CDR3 regions was done by immunoSEQ multiplex PCR using 35 Vbeta forward primers and 13 Jbeta reverse primers. What the authors observed across the whole study: Scalp clonality and the number of expanded CD8+ clones among the top 100 scalp clones were significantly decreased by tofacitinib. TCR sequences shared between patients were less clear than in mice, possibly partly because of HLA diversity in the patient population. Resident alphabeta T cells in normal human skin are also sequenced, complicating scalp TCR repertoire analysis, unlike mouse skin dominated by gammadelta T cells. Higher clonality and more expanded CD8+ clones were observed in lesional scalp than in normal scalp, particularly in alopecia totalis/universalis, a finding suggestive of antigenic drive. During tofacitinib treatment, many expanded lesional clones stuck around in both scalp and blood, and this persistence may partly explain why relapse happens after treatment is stopped. Because the treated cohort was small and had only one nonresponder, larger studies are needed to examine links between baseline CD8+ expansion and response.

Looking up the germline V gene yields CDR1 SGHDT and CDR2 YYEEEE. The CDR3 runs 11 residues from the cysteine to the phenylalanine. Of all the DNA, just the CDR3 is kept, 33 bases in frame from base 1. Library prep was done by the immunoSEQ multiplex PCR assay. For TCR sequencing, RNA was extracted from every sample and reverse transcribed into cDNA to serve as template. SuperScript III was used to make first-strand cDNA, primed with a 2:1 mix of oligo-dT and random hexamers. Amplification bias was assessed with a synthetic immune receptor repertoire, and residual bias was removed computationally. As for the original processing: Raw reads were preprocessed to remove errors, and CDR3 was defined by IMGT conventions from the conserved cysteine to phenylalanine. Clonality was computed by normalizing Shannon entropy by log2 of the number of productive unique TCRs and subtracting the result from 1. Scalp TCRbeta sequences were cross-referenced with sorted blood CD4 and CD8 repertoires so that the CD4 or CD8 identity of scalp clones could be inferred. Sourced from immuneACCESS, this table was stored by TCRdb with only in-frame sequences that have V and J called. A share of the clones is absent; for the studies checked, an unresolved V gene accounts for under half, and the remainder has no known explanation. That table furnishes V, J and clone size, whereas the DNA furnished D and trimming. The sample profile shows approximately 200,000 clones; about 60% of them were found once. Clones ranked in the top ten supply less than 3.5% of the sample.

The chain links TRBV5-6 with TRBJ1-2, and TRBD1 may be the D gene, going by 6 matching bases. The sample consisted of CD4+ T cells sorted from blood, taken at week 4, from a patient treated with tofacitinib. The TCR originated in a human donor with alopecia areata. Here is the DNA: TGTGCGACAGGATCTAACTATGGCTACACCTTC. Its translation is CATGSNYGYTF.